A single sample gave rise to the 27 T cell receptor beta chains below, sequenced in a study of T cell responses to AZD1222 COVID-19 vaccine. Only in-frame clones appear in the TCRdb table, and some are missing; sequencing was by immunoSEQ multiplex PCR. The sample yields 55,000 to 65,000 clones, 60% to 85% seen once. Sequencing was performed on peripheral blood, taken 28 days after the second AZD1222 dose. The origin of the receptors is an adult who received the AZD1222 COVID-19 vaccine.

This clone was counted between two and nine times. This chain uses TRBV18 with TRBJ1-4, with a possible D match to TRBD1 (5 bases). The CDR3 covers 14 residues. The germline V and J ends were trimmed by 3 bases and 8 bases, with 13 bases remaining between them. From germline, CDR1 is KGHSH and CDR2 LQKENI. The CDR3, as DNA: TGTGCCAGCTCACCGGGGGACTCAAGCGAAAAACTGTTTTTT. Translation gives CASSPGDSSEKLFF.

This clone was picked up one time. V and J are TRBV6-6 and TRBJ1-2, with 9 positions matching TRBD1. Germline-derived CDR1 and CDR2 are MNHNY and SVGAGI (reference sequence). The CDR3 extends over 16 amino acids. V lost 2 bases to trimming and J lost 2 bases; unmatched junction nucleotides: 6. CDR3 nucleotides: TGTGCCAGCAGTTACGCGGGACAGGGAGGGAACTATGGCTACACCTTC. Protein sequence: CASSYAGQGGNYGYTF.

The chain recombines TRBV7-8 with TRBJ2-3; 9 bases fit TRBD2. Per the germline V gene, CDR1 is SGHVS and CDR2 is FQNEAQ. The CDR3 covers 16 residues. J gave up 2 bases and V 1 base, and 4 bases lay outside the gene matches. CDR3 protein: CASSLGASGVTDTQYF. The CDR3 DNA reads TGTGCCAGCAGCTTAGGAGCTAGCGGGGTCACAGATACGCAGTATTTT.

For the CDR3, the DNA is TGTGCCAGCAGGGGGTATGTGGGGACTGGGGAGCAGTACTTC. Amino acid sequence: CASRGYVGTGEQYF. The chain couples TRBV6-5 to TRBJ2-7; D possibly corresponds to TRBD2 (6 bases). Germline-derived CDR1 and CDR2 are MNHEY and SVGAGI. This CDR3 is 14 amino acids long. Trimming removed 6 bases at V and 7 bases at J, with 19 bases between.

CDR3 DNA sequence: TGTGCCAGCAGCCCGACTTTAGTAGCTGGGTCAGATACGCAGTATTTT. Residues: CASSPTLVAGSDTQYF. V usage is TRBV5-4 and J usage is TRBJ2-3; D is unresolved. The V gene's germline CDR1 is SGHNT and CDR2 YYREEE (reference sequence). Trimming took 4 bases from V and 4 from J, leaving 19 bases between them. The CDR3 sequence is 16 residues long. Combining the CDR3 with reference TRBV5-4 and TRBJ2-3 gives the whole variable domain ETGVTQSPTHLIKTRGQQVTLRCSSQSGHNTVSWYQQALGQGPQFIFQYYREEENGRGNFPPRFSGLQFPNYSSELNVNALELDDSALYLCASSPTLVAGSDTQYFGPGTRLTVL.

The V call is TRBV7-2, the J call TRBJ1-4, with TRBD1 as a possible D gene (5 bases). Trimming took 3 bases from V and 3 from J, leaving 14 bases between them. The germline gives CDR1 SGHTA, CDR2 FQGNSA. The CDR3 sequence is 16 residues long. CDR3 amino acids: CASSLAKGMANEKLFF. DNA of the CDR3: TGTGCCAGCAGCTTGGCGAAGGGGATGGCTAATGAAAAACTGTTTTTT.

The chain links TRBV2 to TRBJ2-2, with 7 bases that match TRBD1. The V and J ends lost 4 bases and 7 bases, in that order; junction bases with no gene match: 12. Per the germline V gene, CDR1 is SNHLY and CDR2 is FYNNEI. This CDR3 has 16 residues. CDR3 sequence: CASSVPGTAAVGELFF. CDR3 DNA: TGTGCCAGCAGTGTGCCCGGGACAGCAGCCGTCGGGGAGCTGTTTTTT.

In this sample, this clone turned up once. The chain is built from TRBV12-3 or TRBV12-4 and TRBJ1-4; D unresolved. The CDR3 has 12 amino acids. The V gene lost 6 bases and the J gene lost 7 bases, with 9 bases spanning the gap. In DNA form, the CDR3 reads TGTGCCAGCAGCCTCCGTATTGAAAAACTGTTTTTT. Its protein is CASSLRIEKLFF.

The chain carries TRBV12-3 or TRBV12-4 and TRBJ1-1, with unresolved D. With 5 bases removed from V and 3 bases from J, the gap between germline ends came to 7 bases. The CDR3 sequence is 12 residues long. The CDR3 protein is CASSPRDTEAFF. CDR3 coding DNA: TGTGCCAGCAGTCCCCGGGACACTGAAGCTTTCTTT.

This clone was detected a few times. The V gene is TRBV27, the J gene TRBJ1-2; 8 bases agree with TRBD1. In germline, CDR1 is MNHEY, CDR2 SMNVEV (reference sequence). Trimming took 5 bases from V and 4 from J; bases not matched to a gene: 6. CDR3 length: 14 amino acids. The CDR3 nucleotides are TGTGCCAGCAGTATAACAGGGGGTGTCTATGGCTACACCTTC. It is translated as CASSITGGVYGYTF.

This chain uses TRBV2 with TRBJ1-2; D is uncertain. V shed 4 bases and J shed 8 bases, with 17 bases lying between them. The length of the CDR3 is 14 residues. Germline loops: CDR1 SNHLY, CDR2 FYNNEI. This CDR3 is CASSASLRADGYTF. The CDR3 coding sequence is TGTGCCAGCAGTGCAAGCCTTAGGGCCGACGGCTACACCTTC.

The chain has TRBV12-3 or TRBV12-4 and TRBJ1-1; D is ambiguous. This CDR3 spans 13 amino acids. With 5 bases removed from V and 8 bases from J, the gap between germline ends came to 15 bases. CDR3: CASSLPPPGEAFF. The CDR3 DNA sequence: TGTGCCAGCAGTCTGCCGCCTCCGGGGGAAGCTTTCTTT.

By share, this clone counts as medium-sized. The chain employs TRBV6-1 and TRBJ1-4, with TRBD1 matching 9 bases. J was trimmed by 11 bases and V by 1 base; bases with no gene match: 11. The germline V gene has CDR1 MNHNS and CDR2 SASEGT. This CDR3 spans 16 amino acids. This chain's CDR3 is CASSEGVAGQGHKLFF. The CDR3 region has the DNA TGTGCCAGCAGTGAAGGAGTCGCGGGACAGGGACATAAACTGTTTTTT.

The V gene is TRBV5-5, the J gene TRBJ1-1; a possible D gene is TRBD1 (6 bases). Germline CDR1 and CDR2: SGHKS and YYEKEE (reference sequence). Trimming shortened V by 4 bases and J by 4 bases, and 20 bases separated the two germline ends. The CDR3 length is 16 residues. CDR3 residues: CASSPSGARGRTEAFF. CDR3 coding DNA: TGTGCCAGCAGCCCGAGCGGGGCGCGGGGGCGCACTGAAGCTTTCTTT.

The V call is TRBV12-5, the J call TRBJ2-2; D unclear. The CDR3 contains 14 residues. Germline-derived CDR1 and CDR2 are LGHNT and FRNRAP. The V end was cut by 5 bases, the J end by 1 base, with 8 bases between. CDR3 sequence (DNA): TGTGCTAGTGGTCGCATCCAGAACACCGGGGAGCTGTTTTTT. Translating gives CASGRIQNTGELFF.

The CDR3 nucleotides are TGTGCCAGCAGCCAAGATCTAGAGTACGAGCAGTACTTC. Its protein product is CASSQDLEYEQYF. V is TRBV4-2 and J is TRBJ2-7; D gene unclear. This CDR3 is built from 13 residues. CDR1 is LGHNA, CDR2 YNFKEQ, per germline. Trimming left V 0 bases short and J 4 bases short, with 7 bases between.

This chain connects TRBV5-1 to TRBJ2-2; a weak D match, TRBD1 (6 bases). The CDR3 extends over 15 amino acids. V shed 7 bases and J shed 3 bases, with 16 bases lying between them. CDR1 and CDR2 (germline): SGHRS, YFSETQ. The DNA of the CDR3 is TGCGCCAGCTGTATAGGGGGAATCGACACCGGGGAGCTGTTTTTT. This encodes CASCIGGIDTGELFF.

The rearrangement links TRBV18 to TRBJ1-2, with D possibly matching TRBD1 (5 bases). From germline, CDR1 is KGHSH and CDR2 LQKENI. Trimming left V 6 bases short and J 6 bases short, with 14 bases between. This CDR3 has 13 residues. CDR3 region: CASSPRTGDGYTF. CDR3 DNA sequence: TGTGCCAGCTCTCCTAGGACGGGGGATGGCTACACCTTC. The full variable domain, its missing parts supplied by reference TRBV18 and TRBJ1-2, is NAGVMQNPRHLVRRRGQEARLRCSPMKGHSHVYWYRQLPEEGLKFMVYLQKENIIDESGMPKERFSAEFPKEGPSILRIQQVVRGDSAAYFCASSPRTGDGYTFGSGTRLTVV.

The V call is TRBV2, the J call TRBJ1-4; no reliable D call. Germline V gives CDR1 SNHLY, CDR2 FYNNEI. V was cut by 2 bases and J by 6 bases, with 10 bases left in between. The CDR3 is 14 residues long. The CDR3 is CASSETARHEKLFF. In DNA, the CDR3 is TGTGCCAGCAGTGAAACGGCCAGGCATGAAAAACTGTTTTTT.

The V call is TRBV28, the J call TRBJ1-5, with 8 bases that match TRBD1. Losses at the gene ends were 2 bases for V and 5 bases for J; bases not matched to a gene: 5. The CDR3 extends over 15 amino acids. In germline, CDR1 is MDHEN, CDR2 SYDVKM. Here the CDR3 DNA reads TGTGCCAGCAGTTTAGGGACAGGATCGGATCAGCCCCAGCATTTT. Encoded protein: CASSLGTGSDQPQHF.

The chain combines TRBV28 with TRBJ2-3, with TRBD2 matching 7 bases. Germline CDR1 MDHEN, CDR2 SYDVKM. This CDR3 is built from 17 residues. Trimming at V came to 0 bases and at J to 1 base, leaving 7 bases not matched to a gene. The CDR3 spells CASSLWASGYRTDTQYF. The DNA for the CDR3 is TGTGCCAGCAGTTTATGGGCTAGCGGCTATCGCACAGATACGCAGTATTTT.

This clone has just one count. CDR3 loop: CASSAGGEGQPQHF. The DNA for the CDR3 is TGTGCCAGCAGTGCCGGGGGCGAAGGTCAGCCCCAGCATTTT. This chain connects TRBV25-1 to TRBJ1-5, with D maybe TRBD1 (6 bases). Germline V CDR1 and CDR2: MGHDK, SYGVNS. Deletions cut 4 bases from V and 6 bases from J, with 13 bases between. This CDR3 spans 14 amino acids.

The gene calls are TRBV6-6 and TRBJ2-7; D unresolved. Trimming took 6 bases from V and 2 from J, leaving 8 bases between them. Germline loops: CDR1 MNHNY, CDR2 SVGAGI (reference sequence). The CDR3 has 12 amino acids. DNA for the CDR3: TGTGCCAGCAGAGGGCTCCCCTACGAGCAGTACTTC. It encodes CASRGLPYEQYF.

CDR3 amino acids: CATSRDGNSPLHF. Written as DNA, the CDR3 is TGTGCCACCAGCAGAGATGGTAATTCACCCCTCCACTTT. The V gene is TRBV15, the J gene TRBJ1-6; no firm D call. The CDR3 sequence is 13 residues long. V lost 0 bases to trimming and J lost 6 bases, with 3 bases between them. Germline CDR1 is LNHNV and CDR2 is YYDKDF (reference sequence).

This chain uses TRBV6-2 or TRBV6-3 with TRBJ2-7; D ambiguous. Trimming cost V 3 bases and J 3 bases, with 6 bases left between them. The CDR3 runs 12 residues. In germline, CDR1 is MNHEY, CDR2 SVGEGT. CDR3 sequence: CASSYAGYEQYF. The CDR3 DNA reads TGTGCCAGCAGTTATGCAGGCTACGAGCAGTACTTC.

The chain employs TRBV5-1 and TRBJ1-2; D ambiguous. Deletions cut 2 bases from V and 0 bases from J, with 11 bases between. CDR3 length: 15 residues. Germline V gene data show CDR1 as SGHRS and CDR2 as YFSETQ. CDR3 nucleotides: TGCGCCAGCAGCTTTGCGGAGGCAGCTAACTATGGCTACACCTTC. As protein: CASSFAEAANYGYTF.

This chain joins TRBV2 and TRBJ1-2; no definite D call. V lost 6 bases and J lost 1, with 21 bases in between. Germline lookup yields CDR1 SNHLY and CDR2 FYNNEI. The CDR3 totals 17 residues. In DNA form, the CDR3 reads TGTGCCAGCAGGTACATTGCGAAGACGGACGTTAACTATGGCTACACCTTC. Encoded protein: CASRYIAKTDVNYGYTF.